This paragraph covers one TCR beta chain sequence. The antigen is undetermined. Only in-frame clones appear in the TCRdb table, and some are missing; sequencing was by immunoSEQ multiplex PCR. This sample carries roughly 130,000 clones, about 86% of them seen once, and the ten largest clones take roughly 12%. The data are from a study of T cell responses to AZD1222 COVID-19 vaccine. The study, taken as a whole, reports: Researchers took repertoire samples only after the peak T cell response had come. Baseline serology detected seropositivity in only a handful of AZD1222 recipients.

The CDR3 covers 11 residues. Germline-derived CDR1 and CDR2 are DFQATT and SNEGSKA (reference sequence). This receptor was taken from an adult in good health. J is TRBJ2-7 and V is TRBV20-1; no firm D call. The sample was peripheral blood, taken on day 0 of AZD1222 vaccination. CDR3 loop: CSGRNSYEQYF. The CDR3 DNA reads TGCAGCGGCCGCAACTCCTACGAGCAGTACTTC.